These 24 T cell receptor beta chains originate from one sample sequenced in a study of blood T cell repertoires in COVID-19. Only in-frame clones appear in the TCRdb table, and some are missing; sequencing was by immunoSEQ multiplex PCR. The sample yields about 400,000 clones, approximately 85% seen once. The specimen was PBMCs or T cells enriched from blood (not recorded which). The receptors stem from a woman between 40 and 55 years old with acute COVID-19.

V usage is TRBV5-1 and J usage is TRBJ1-6; D unresolved. Trimming cost V 1 base and J 7 bases, with 6 bases left between them. This CDR3 comprises 13 residues. Germline lookup yields CDR1 SGHRS and CDR2 YFSETQ. DNA for the CDR3: TGCGCCAGCAGCTTGACCGAGAATTCACCCCTCCACTTT. Translating gives CASSLTENSPLHF.

This chain uses TRBV11-2 with TRBJ1-2; 7 bases are a match to TRBD1. The CDR3 spans 15 residues. V trimming: 1 base; J trimming: 7 bases; junction bases outside the gene matches: 9. Germline lookup yields CDR1 SGHAT and CDR2 FQNNGV. The DNA of the CDR3 is TGTGCCAGCAGCTTAGCGGGGACAGCAACTAGTGGCTACACCTTC. Its protein product is CASSLAGTATSGYTF.

The chain is built from TRBV15 and TRBJ2-2; possibly TRBD2 for D (6 bases). The V end lost 3 bases, the J end lost 7 bases, and 18 bases lay between the germline ends. This CDR3 spans 16 amino acids. Germline V lookup: CDR1 LNHNV, CDR2 YYDKDF (reference sequence). This chain's CDR3 is CATSRPGLMYGGELFF. The CDR3 nucleotides read TGTGCCACCAGCAGGCCGGGACTTATGTACGGCGGGGAGCTGTTTTTT.

The genes are TRBV27 and TRBJ2-7; maybe TRBD2 (5 bases). This CDR3 spans 14 amino acids. Germline CDR1 reads MNHEY; CDR2 reads SMNVEV (reference sequence). V was cut by 4 bases and J by 4 bases, with 14 bases left in between. Here the CDR3 reads CASSSGLSFYEQYF. For the CDR3, the DNA is TGTGCCAGCAGTTCCGGACTCTCTTTTTACGAGCAGTACTTC.

V gene TRBV4-1 combines with J gene TRBJ1-5, with D possibly matching TRBD1 (5 bases). The germline CDR1 and CDR2 sequences are MGHRA and YSYEKL. Between the trimmed V and J ends, which lost 0 bases and 2 bases, there was a span of 14 bases. This CDR3 contains 17 residues. The DNA for the CDR3 is TGCGCCAGCAGCCAAGAGCGGGGGAGTGACGGCAATCAGCCCCAGCATTTT. Protein product: CASSQERGSDGNQPQHF.

The rearrangement links TRBV12-3 or TRBV12-4 to TRBJ2-1; 8 bases map to TRBD2. The V gene end was trimmed by 6 bases and the J gene end by 6 bases; junction bases not matched to a gene: 4. The CDR3 runs 13 residues. The CDR3 region has the DNA TGTGCCAGCAGCCACGGGACTAGCAATGAGCAGTTCTTC. This translates into CASSHGTSNEQFF.

The rearrangement joins TRBV2 to TRBJ2-2, with D maybe TRBD2 (6 bases). Germline lookup yields CDR1 SNHLY and CDR2 FYNNEI. This CDR3 contains 15 residues. V was clipped by 6 bases and J by 4 bases, with 15 bases between them. The CDR3 is CASRDPMRGTGELFF. The CDR3 bases are TGTGCCAGCAGGGATCCCATGCGGGGCACCGGGGAGCTGTTTTTT.

J is TRBJ2-7 and V is TRBV30; TRBD1 matches at 9 bases. Unmatched junction bases numbered 13, after V lost 5 bases and J lost 5 bases. Germline V gene sequence: CDR1 GTSNPN, CDR2 SVGIG (reference sequence). The CDR3 spans 15 residues. CDR3 loop: CAWGNGLGTGNEQYF. In DNA form, the CDR3 reads TGTGCCTGGGGGAACGGACTCGGGACAGGGAACGAGCAGTACTTC.

The V call is TRBV6-5, the J call TRBJ1-5; 10 bases match TRBD1. CDR3 length equals 15 residues. The ends lost 6 bases at V and 3 bases at J; junction bases unmatched: 5. Germline values: CDR1 MNHEY, CDR2 SVGAGI. The CDR3 loop reads CASRGQGHNNQPQHF. In DNA form, the CDR3 reads TGTGCCAGCAGGGGACAGGGGCATAACAATCAGCCCCAGCATTTT.

The CDR3 DNA follows: TGTGCCAGCAGGACAGACCGGGACAGGGAGAACACTGAAGCTTTCTTT. As protein: CASRTDRDRENTEAFF. This sequence joins TRBV7-8 and TRBJ1-1; TRBD1 agrees at 9 bases. The CDR3 consists of 16 residues. Trimming at V came to 6 bases and at J to 1 base, leaving 9 bases not matched to a gene. In germline, CDR1 is SGHVS, CDR2 FQNEAQ.

The V and J genes are TRBV4-2 and TRBJ2-7; a possible D gene is TRBD2 (7 bases). V lost 1 base to trimming and J lost 3 bases, with 16 bases between them. This CDR3 is built from 16 residues. Germline V gives CDR1 LGHNA, CDR2 YNFKEQ. CDR3 sequence (DNA): TGTGCCAGCAGCCAAGTATTGGGGGGGCCAGACTACGAGCAGTACTTC. Translated: CASSQVLGGPDYEQYF.

This chain links TRBV3-1 (or the pseudogene TRBV3-2) with TRBJ1-2; weak D call: TRBD1 (6 bases). The CDR3 runs 14 residues. Per germline, CDR1 LGHDT and CDR2 YNNKEL (reference sequence). Trimming removed 4 bases from V and 4 bases from J, with 13 bases in between. Here the CDR3 reads CASSPGQFFYGYTF. CDR3 nucleotide sequence: TGTGCCAGCAGCCCGGGACAATTTTTCTATGGCTACACCTTC.

Note on this clone: The same CDR3 is also encoded by other DNA sequences in this sample. This rearrangement joins TRBV9 to TRBJ2-5; the match to TRBD1 covers 7 bases. This CDR3 spans 14 amino acids. With V trimmed by 0 bases and J by 1 base, 0 bases remained unmatched. Germline V gives CDR1 SGDLS, CDR2 YYNGEE. CDR3 sequence (DNA): TGTGCCAGCAGCGTAGCAGGGGGCCAAGAGACCCAGTACTTC. It specifies CASSVAGGQETQYF.

The chain combines TRBV4-1 with TRBJ2-7; TRBD1 matches at 8 bases. V lost 0 bases and J lost 5; bases outside the gene matches: 3. Germline V lookup: CDR1 MGHRA, CDR2 YSYEKL. This CDR3 contains 14 residues. CDR3: CASSQDRGPNEQYF. The CDR3 DNA reads as TGCGCCAGCAGCCAAGACAGGGGGCCCAACGAGCAGTACTTC.

The rearrangement links TRBV19 to TRBJ1-6; 10 nucleotides agree with TRBD1. This CDR3 has 16 amino acids. Per germline, CDR1 LNHDA and CDR2 SQIVND (reference sequence). J lost 7 bases, V lost 6 bases, and 9 bases had no gene match. The CDR3 loop reads CASSPTGGSGNSPLHF. As DNA, the CDR3 is TGTGCCAGTAGCCCGACAGGGGGCTCGGGGAATTCACCCCTCCACTTT.

The J gene is TRBJ1-5, the V gene TRBV5-5, with 11 bases identical to TRBD1. The germline V gene encodes CDR1 SGHKS and CDR2 YYEKEE (reference sequence). Losses at the gene ends were 4 bases for V and 6 bases for J; bases not matched to a gene: 3. The CDR3 is 14 amino acids. DNA for the CDR3: TGTGCCAGCAGCCTAGGGACAGGGGGTCAGCCCCAGCATTTT. Protein: CASSLGTGGQPQHF.

V is TRBV29-1 and J is TRBJ1-2; 8 positions agree with TRBD1. The J segment lost 4 bases and the V segment lost 5 bases, leaving 12 bases of the junction unmatched. CDR1 is SQVTM, CDR2 ANQGSEA, per germline. The CDR3 spans 15 residues. As DNA, the CDR3 is TGCAGCGTTAAGTCGACAGGGGCGGGTGTCTATGGCTACACCTTC. Translating it yields CSVKSTGAGVYGYTF. The whole variable domain, filled in from reference TRBV29-1 and TRBJ1-2, reads SAVISQKPSRDICQRGTSLTIQCQVDSQVTMMFWYRQQPGQSLTLIATANQGSEATYESGFVIDKFPISRPNLTFSTLTVSNMSPEDSSIYLCSVKSTGAGVYGYTFGSGTRLTVV.

This clone was seen a single time. The chain couples TRBV27 to TRBJ2-2; 8 positions agree with TRBD1. Germline CDR1 is MNHEY and CDR2 is SMNVEV (reference sequence). The CDR3 is 15 residues long. Trimming removed 3 bases from V and 4 bases from J; junction bases left unmatched: 4. In nucleotides, the CDR3 is TGTGCCAGCAGTTTTCAGGGGGCAAGCACCGGGGAGCTGTTTTTT. Its protein is CASSFQGASTGELFF.

The chain employs TRBV6-1 and TRBJ2-5; TRBD2 matches 12 bases. The trim removed 4 bases at V and 5 bases at J, leaving 11 bases unmatched. CDR1 is MNHNS, CDR2 SASEGT, per germline. The CDR3 spans 17 residues. DNA of the CDR3: TGTGCCAGCAGTGTATCTTACACTAGCGGGGGGAAGGAGACCCAGTACTTC. Translated, it gives CASSVSYTSGGKETQYF.

This clone was observed a few times. This chain connects TRBV7-2 to TRBJ1-3, with 10 bases lining up with TRBD1. From germline, CDR1 is SGHTA and CDR2 FQGNSA. The CDR3 contains 15 residues. The V gene end was trimmed by 5 bases and the J gene end by 3 bases; junction bases not matched to a gene: 4. The CDR3: CASSPGTGVGNTIYF. The CDR3 region has the DNA TGTGCCAGCAGCCCCGGGACAGGGGTTGGAAACACCATATATTTT.

The J gene is TRBJ2-3, the V gene TRBV7-9, with a tentative D call TRBD1 (5 bases). CDR3 size: 15 residues. Deletions cut 2 bases from V and 2 bases from J, with 11 bases between. Looked up from germline, CDR1 is SEHNR and CDR2 is FQNEAQ (reference sequence). Here the CDR3 DNA reads TGTGCCAGCAGCTTATGGGGCCAGCCCACAGATACGCAGTATTTT. It yields the protein CASSLWGQPTDTQYF.

The chain joins TRBV24-1 to TRBJ1-4, with D possibly being TRBD1 (6 bases). Between the trimmed V and J ends, which lost 7 bases and 8 bases, there was a span of 10 bases. The CDR3 is 12 amino acids. From germline, CDR1 is KGHDR and CDR2 SFDVKD. CDR3 DNA sequence: TGTGCCACCAGCGACACAGGGGAAAAACTGTTTTTT. Translating gives CATSDTGEKLFF.

The chain carries TRBV10-3 and TRBJ1-3, with 8 bases lining up with TRBD1. With V trimmed by 6 bases and J by 4 bases, 5 bases remained unmatched. Germline CDR1 reads ENHRY; CDR2 reads SYGVKD. This CDR3 region has 14 residues. CDR3 amino acids: CAIRKGQAGNTIYF. The CDR3 bases are TGTGCCATCAGGAAGGGACAGGCCGGAAACACCATATATTTT.

This chain joins TRBV5-6 and TRBJ1-2; maybe TRBD1 (5 bases). The V gene's germline CDR1 is SGHDT and CDR2 YYEEEE. The length of the CDR3 is 17 residues. V gave up 4 bases and J gave up 7 bases, with 26 bases separating them. The CDR3 spells CASSLGLRDSGISGYTF. CDR3 coding DNA: TGTGCCAGCAGCCTCGGCTTGAGAGATTCAGGGATCTCTGGCTACACCTTC.